A single sample gave rise to the 2 T cell receptor beta chains below, sequenced in a study of blood T cell repertoires in COVID-19. The repertoire was sequenced with immunoSEQ multiplex PCR; TCRdb's copy has only in-frame clones and lacks some. The sample records about 210,000 clones, 86% being singletons. The sample was PBMCs or T cells enriched from blood (not recorded which). All receptors derive from a man aged 40-55 years with acute COVID-19.

This clone was detected only once. The V and J genes are TRBV29-1 and TRBJ1-5; no firm D call. Between the trimmed V and J ends, which lost 5 bases and 3 bases, there was a span of 11 bases. Germline CDR1 reads SQVTM; CDR2 reads ANQGSEA. This CDR3 has 13 residues. CDR3 bases: TGCAGCGTTTGGGCAGGTATCAATCAGCCCCAGCATTTT. Amino acids: CSVWAGINQPQHF. Variable domain in full (rest from reference TRBV29-1 and TRBJ1-5): SAVISQKPSRDICQRGTSLTIQCQVDSQVTMMFWYRQQPGQSLTLIATANQGSEATYESGFVIDKFPISRPNLTFSTLTVSNMSPEDSSIYLCSVWAGINQPQHFGDGTRLSIL.

The V and J genes are TRBV5-1 and TRBJ2-7; D is undetermined. From germline, CDR1 is SGHRS and CDR2 YFSETQ. The CDR3 contains 13 residues. The V end was cut by 4 bases, the J end by 9 bases, with 17 bases between. In DNA, the CDR3 is TGCGCCAGCAGCGTGGGTCAACGCGGTGGGCAGTACTTC. It specifies CASSVGQRGGQYF.